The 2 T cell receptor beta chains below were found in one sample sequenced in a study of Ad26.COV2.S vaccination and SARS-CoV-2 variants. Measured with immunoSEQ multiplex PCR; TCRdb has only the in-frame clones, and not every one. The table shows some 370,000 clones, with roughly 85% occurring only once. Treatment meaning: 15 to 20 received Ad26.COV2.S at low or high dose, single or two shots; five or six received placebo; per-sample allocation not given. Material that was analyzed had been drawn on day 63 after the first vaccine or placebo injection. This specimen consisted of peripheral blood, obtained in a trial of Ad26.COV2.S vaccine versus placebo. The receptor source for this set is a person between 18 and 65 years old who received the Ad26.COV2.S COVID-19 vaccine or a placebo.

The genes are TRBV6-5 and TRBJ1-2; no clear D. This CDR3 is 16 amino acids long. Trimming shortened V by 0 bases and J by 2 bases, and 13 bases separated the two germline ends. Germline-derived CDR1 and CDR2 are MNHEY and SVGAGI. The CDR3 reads CASSYSASLPNYGYTF. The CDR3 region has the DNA TGTGCCAGCAGTTACTCGGCCTCTCTACCCAACTATGGCTACACCTTC.

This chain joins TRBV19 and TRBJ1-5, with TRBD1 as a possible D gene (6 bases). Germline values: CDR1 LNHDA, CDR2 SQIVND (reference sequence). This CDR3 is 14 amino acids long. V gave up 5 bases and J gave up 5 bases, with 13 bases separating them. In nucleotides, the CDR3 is TGTGCCAGTAGTTGGGGCAGGGGTGATCAGCCCCAGCATTTT. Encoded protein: CASSWGRGDQPQHF.